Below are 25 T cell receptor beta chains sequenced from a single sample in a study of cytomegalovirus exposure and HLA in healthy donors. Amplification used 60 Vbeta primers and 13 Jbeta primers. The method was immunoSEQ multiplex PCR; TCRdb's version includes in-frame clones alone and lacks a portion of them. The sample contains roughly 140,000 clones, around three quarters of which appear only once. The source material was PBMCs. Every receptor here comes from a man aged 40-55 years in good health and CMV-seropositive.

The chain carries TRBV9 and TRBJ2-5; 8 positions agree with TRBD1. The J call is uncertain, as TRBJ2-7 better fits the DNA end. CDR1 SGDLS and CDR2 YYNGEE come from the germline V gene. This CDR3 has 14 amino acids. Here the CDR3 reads CASSVAYRGAEQYF. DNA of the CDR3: TGTGCCAGCAGCGTAGCTTACAGGGGGGCCGAGCAGTACTTC.

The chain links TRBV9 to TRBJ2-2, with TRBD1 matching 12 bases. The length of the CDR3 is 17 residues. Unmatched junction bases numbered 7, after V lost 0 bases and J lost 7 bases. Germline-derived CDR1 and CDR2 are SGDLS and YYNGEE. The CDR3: CASSVGFGTGGIGELFF. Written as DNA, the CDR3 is TGTGCCAGCAGCGTAGGGTTCGGGACAGGGGGCATCGGGGAGCTGTTTTTT.

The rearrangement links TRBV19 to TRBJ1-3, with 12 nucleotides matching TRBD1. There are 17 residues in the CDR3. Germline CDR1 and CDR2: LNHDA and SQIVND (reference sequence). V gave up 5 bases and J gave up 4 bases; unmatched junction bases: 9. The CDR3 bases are TGTGCCAGTAGTTCTGACCGGGACAGGGGGCAAGGAAACACCATATATTTT. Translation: CASSSDRDRGQGNTIYF. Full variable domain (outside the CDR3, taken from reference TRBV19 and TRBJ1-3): DGGITQSPKYLFRKEGQNVTLSCEQNLNHDAMYWYRQDPGQGLRLIYYSQIVNDFQKGDIAEGYSVSREKKESFPLTVTSAQKNPTAFYLCASSSDRDRGQGNTIYFGEGSWLTVV.

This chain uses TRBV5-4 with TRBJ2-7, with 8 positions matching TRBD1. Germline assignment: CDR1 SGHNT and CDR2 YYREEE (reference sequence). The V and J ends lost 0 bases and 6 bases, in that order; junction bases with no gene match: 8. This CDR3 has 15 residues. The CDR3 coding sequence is TGTGCCAGCAGCTTGGGTGGACAGGGTGGGAGCGAGCAGTACTTC. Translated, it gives CASSLGGQGGSEQYF. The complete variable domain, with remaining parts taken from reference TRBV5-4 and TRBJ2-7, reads ETGVTQSPTHLIKTRGQQVTLRCSSQSGHNTVSWYQQALGQGPQFIFQYYREEENGRGNFPPRFSGLQFPNYSSELNVNALELDDSALYLCASSLGGQGGSEQYFGPGTRLTVT.

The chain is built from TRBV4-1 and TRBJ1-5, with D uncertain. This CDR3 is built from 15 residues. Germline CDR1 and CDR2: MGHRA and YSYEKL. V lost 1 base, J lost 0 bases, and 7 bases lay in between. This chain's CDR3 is CASSQGETSNQPQHF. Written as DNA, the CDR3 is TGCGCCAGCAGCCAAGGGGAGACTAGCAATCAGCCCCAGCATTTT.

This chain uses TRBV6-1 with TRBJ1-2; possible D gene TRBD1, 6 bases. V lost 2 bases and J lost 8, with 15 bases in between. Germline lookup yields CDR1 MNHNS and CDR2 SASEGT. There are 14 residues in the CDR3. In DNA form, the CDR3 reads TGTGCCAGCAGTGAAAACAGGGCTAGGGGCGGCTACACCTTC. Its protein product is CASSENRARGGYTF.

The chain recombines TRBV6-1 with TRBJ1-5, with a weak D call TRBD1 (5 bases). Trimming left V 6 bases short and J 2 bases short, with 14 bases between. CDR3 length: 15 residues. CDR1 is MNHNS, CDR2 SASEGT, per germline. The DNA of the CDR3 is TGTGCCAGCAGCCCAAAAGGGGCGGGCAATCAGCCCCAGCATTTT. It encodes CASSPKGAGNQPQHF.

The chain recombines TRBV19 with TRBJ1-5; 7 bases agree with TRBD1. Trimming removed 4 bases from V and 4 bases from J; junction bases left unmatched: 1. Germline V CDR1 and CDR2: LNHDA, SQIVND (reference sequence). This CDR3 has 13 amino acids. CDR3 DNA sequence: TGTGCCAGTAGTAGGGGACAGAATCAGCCCCAGCATTTT. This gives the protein CASSRGQNQPQHF.

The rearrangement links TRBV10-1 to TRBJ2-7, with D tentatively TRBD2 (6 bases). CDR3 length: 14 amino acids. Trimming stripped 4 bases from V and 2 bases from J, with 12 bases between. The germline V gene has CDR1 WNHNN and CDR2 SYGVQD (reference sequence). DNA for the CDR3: TGCGCCAGCAGTGCTTTTTCGGGAGCCTACGAGCAGTACTTC. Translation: CASSAFSGAYEQYF.

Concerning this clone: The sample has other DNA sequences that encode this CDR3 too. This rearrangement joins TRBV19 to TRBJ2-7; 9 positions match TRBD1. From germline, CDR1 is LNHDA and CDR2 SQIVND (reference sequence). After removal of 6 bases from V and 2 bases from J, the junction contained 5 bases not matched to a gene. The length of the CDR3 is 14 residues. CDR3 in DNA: TGTGCCAGTAGCACCGGACAGGGGCCCTACGAGCAGTACTTC. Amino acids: CASSTGQGPYEQYF.

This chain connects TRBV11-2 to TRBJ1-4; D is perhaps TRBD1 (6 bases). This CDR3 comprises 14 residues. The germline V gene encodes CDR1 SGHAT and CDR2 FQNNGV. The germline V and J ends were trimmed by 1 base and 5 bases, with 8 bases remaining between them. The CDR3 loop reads CASSLGTGNEKLFF. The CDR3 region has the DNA TGTGCCAGCAGCTTAGGCACAGGGAATGAAAAACTGTTTTTT.

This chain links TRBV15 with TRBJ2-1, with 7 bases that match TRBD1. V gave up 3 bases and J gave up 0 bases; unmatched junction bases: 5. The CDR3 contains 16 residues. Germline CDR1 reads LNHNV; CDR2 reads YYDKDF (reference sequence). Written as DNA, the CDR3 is TGTGCCACCAGCAGTTTGACAGGGAGCTCCTACAATGAGCAGTTCTTC. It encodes CATSSLTGSSYNEQFF.

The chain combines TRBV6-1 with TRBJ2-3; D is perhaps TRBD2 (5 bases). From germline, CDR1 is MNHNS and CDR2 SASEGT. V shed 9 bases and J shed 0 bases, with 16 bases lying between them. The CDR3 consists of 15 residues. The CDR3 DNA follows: TGTGCCAGTCTAAGACGGGGATCTAGCACAGATACGCAGTATTTT. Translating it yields CASLRRGSSTDTQYF.

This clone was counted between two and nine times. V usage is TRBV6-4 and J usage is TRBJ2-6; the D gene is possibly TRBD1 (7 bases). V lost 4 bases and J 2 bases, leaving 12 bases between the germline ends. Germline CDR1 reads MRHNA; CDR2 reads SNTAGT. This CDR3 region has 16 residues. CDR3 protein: CASSAGGQTGANVLTF. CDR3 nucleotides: TGTGCCAGCAGTGCCGGGGGACAGACTGGGGCCAACGTCCTGACTTTC.

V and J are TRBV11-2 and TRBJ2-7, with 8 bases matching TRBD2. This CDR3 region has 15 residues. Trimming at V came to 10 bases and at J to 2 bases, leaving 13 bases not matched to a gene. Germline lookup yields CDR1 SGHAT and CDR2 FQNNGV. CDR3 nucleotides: TGTGCCACCTCTCGGGAGGCGGGAGGCGCCTACGAGCAGTACTTC. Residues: CATSREAGGAYEQYF.

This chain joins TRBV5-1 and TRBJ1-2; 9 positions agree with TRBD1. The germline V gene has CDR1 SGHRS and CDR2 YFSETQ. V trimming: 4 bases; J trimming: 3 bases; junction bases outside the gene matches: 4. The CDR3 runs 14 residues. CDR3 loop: CASSPGTGHYGYTF. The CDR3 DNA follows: TGCGCCAGCAGCCCTGGGACAGGGCACTATGGCTACACCTTC.

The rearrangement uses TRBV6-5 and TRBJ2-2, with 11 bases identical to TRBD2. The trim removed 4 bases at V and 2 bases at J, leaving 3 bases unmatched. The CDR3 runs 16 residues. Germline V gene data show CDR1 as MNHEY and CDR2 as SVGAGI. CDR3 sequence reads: CASSSTSGTNTGELFF. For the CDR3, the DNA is TGTGCCAGCAGTTCGACTAGCGGGACTAACACCGGGGAGCTGTTTTTT.

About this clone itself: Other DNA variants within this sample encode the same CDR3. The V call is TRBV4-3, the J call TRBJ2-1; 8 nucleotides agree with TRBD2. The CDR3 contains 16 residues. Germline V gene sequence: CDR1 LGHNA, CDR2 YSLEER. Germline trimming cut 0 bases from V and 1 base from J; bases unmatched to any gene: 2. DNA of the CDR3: TGCGCCAGCAGCCAAGACTCGGGAGGGTCCTACAATGAGCAGTTCTTC. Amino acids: CASSQDSGGSYNEQFF.

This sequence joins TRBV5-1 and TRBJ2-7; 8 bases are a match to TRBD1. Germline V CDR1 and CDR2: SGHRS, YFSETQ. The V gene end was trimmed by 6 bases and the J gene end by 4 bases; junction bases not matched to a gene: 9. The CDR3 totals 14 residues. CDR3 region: CASTSGGTTYEQYF. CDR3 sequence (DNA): TGCGCCAGCACTTCAGGGGGCACCACTTACGAGCAGTACTTC.

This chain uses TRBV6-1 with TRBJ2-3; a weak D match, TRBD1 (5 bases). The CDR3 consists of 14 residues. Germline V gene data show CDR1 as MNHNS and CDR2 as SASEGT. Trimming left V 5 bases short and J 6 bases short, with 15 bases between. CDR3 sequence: CASSPIRAGDTQYF. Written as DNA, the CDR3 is TGTGCCAGCAGTCCCATTAGGGCAGGGGATACGCAGTATTTT.

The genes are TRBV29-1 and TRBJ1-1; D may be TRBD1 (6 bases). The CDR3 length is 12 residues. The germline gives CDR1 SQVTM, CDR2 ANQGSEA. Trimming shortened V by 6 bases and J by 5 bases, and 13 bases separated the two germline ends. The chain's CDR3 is CSVGTLGTEAFF. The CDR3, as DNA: TGCAGCGTGGGGACATTGGGGACTGAAGCTTTCTTT.

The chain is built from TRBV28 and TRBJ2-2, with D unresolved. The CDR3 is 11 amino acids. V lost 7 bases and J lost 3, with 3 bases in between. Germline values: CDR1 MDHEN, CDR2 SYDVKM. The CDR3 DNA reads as TGTGCCAGCACTTACACCGGGGAGCTGTTTTTT. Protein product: CASTYTGELFF.

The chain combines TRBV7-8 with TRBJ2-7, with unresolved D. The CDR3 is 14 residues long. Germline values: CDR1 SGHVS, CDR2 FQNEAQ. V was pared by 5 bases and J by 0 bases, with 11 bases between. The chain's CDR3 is CASSHPVSSYEQYF. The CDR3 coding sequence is TGTGCCAGCAGCCACCCCGTGAGCTCCTACGAGCAGTACTTC.

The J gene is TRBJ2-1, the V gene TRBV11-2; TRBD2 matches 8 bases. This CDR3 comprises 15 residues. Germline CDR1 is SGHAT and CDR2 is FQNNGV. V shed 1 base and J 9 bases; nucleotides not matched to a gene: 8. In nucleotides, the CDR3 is TGTGCCAGCAGCTTAGCGGGAGGGCCGGAGGGTGAGCAGTTCTTC. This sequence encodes CASSLAGGPEGEQFF. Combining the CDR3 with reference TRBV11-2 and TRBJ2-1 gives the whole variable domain EAGVAQSPRYKIIEKRQSVAFWCNPISGHATLYWYQQILGQGPKLLIQFQNNGVVDDSQLPKDRFSAERLKGVDSTLKIQPAKLEDSAVYLCASSLAGGPEGEQFFGPGTRLTVL.

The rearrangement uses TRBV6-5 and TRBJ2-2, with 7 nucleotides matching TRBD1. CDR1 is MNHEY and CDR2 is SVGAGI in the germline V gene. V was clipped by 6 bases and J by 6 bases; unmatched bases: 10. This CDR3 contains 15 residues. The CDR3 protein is CASSRNTGAAGELFF. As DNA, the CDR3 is TGTGCCAGCAGCCGCAATACAGGGGCGGCCGGGGAGCTGTTTTTT.